A selection of T cell receptor beta chains follows, all from one sample in a study of blood T cell repertoires in COVID-19. This table comes from immunoSEQ multiplex PCR, and its TCRdb copy is limited to in-frame clones, with some not included. The sample lists fewer than 300,000 clones; more than 80% were seen once. Sequenced input: PBMCs or T cells enriched from blood (not recorded which). The receptors originated from a woman aged 25 to 45 who had recovered from COVID-19. Both conserved end residues are trimmed from each CDR3. The order of the fields is J gene, CDR3 length, V gene, CDR3 protein.

TRBJ2-7,11,TRBV3-1/TRBV3-2,ASSRDPTYEQY
TRBJ2-2,11,TRBV30,AWTGIGTGELF
TRBJ2-7,11,TRBV7-2,ASSKSGRYEQY
TRBJ2-7,12,TRBV7-9,ASSPGLHSYEQY
TRBJ2-2,12,TRBV11-2,ASSRTGETGELF
TRBJ2-3,13,TRBV5-1,ASSMGQGSPDTQY
TRBJ1-3,12,TRBV28,ASIETTAGNTIY
TRBJ2-7,13,TRBV19,ASSSQITGSYEQY
TRBJ2-1,12,TRBV27,ASSLSGSYNEQF
TRBJ2-7,12,TRBV30,AWSSTSGRGEQY
TRBJ1-4,15,TRBV6-4,ASRRGGTGDYGEKLF
TRBJ2-3,12,TRBV5-4,ASSSSGSTDTQY
TRBJ1-2,8,TRBV14,ASSQDRVT
TRBJ1-2,14,TRBV4-1,ASSQEVGQGNYGYT
TRBJ2-2,11,TRBV5-6,ASSLANTGELF
TRBJ1-4,13,TRBV5-1,ASSSQGAANEKLF
TRBJ1-4,16,TRBV21-1,ASSKSPLRFSTNEKLF
TRBJ1-2,13,TRBV19,ASTPGQGRNYGYT
TRBJ2-5,12,TRBV5-1,ASSLQGGKETQY
TRBJ1-5,12,TRBV28,ASSLRQGPQPQH
TRBJ2-2,13,TRBV6-2/TRBV6-3,ASSSRSSGVGELF
TRBJ1-5,14,TRBV13,ASSSRGTGRGQPQH
TRBJ2-3,13,TRBV3-1/TRBV3-2,ASSQTGYPSDTQY
TRBJ1-6,13,TRBV7-2,ASSLDRAYNSPLH
TRBJ2-7,17,TRBV9,ASSQPPGWLAGVIYEQY
TRBJ1-5,13,TRBV5-6,ASSLMRDSNQPQH
TRBJ2-2,11,TRBV9,ASSVASSGELF